This passage covers 15 T cell receptor beta chains from one sample sequenced in a study of shared clonotypes between healthy human individuals. The repertoire was sequenced with immunoSEQ multiplex PCR; TCRdb's copy has only in-frame clones and lacks some. The table lists roughly 320,000 clones, around nine tenths of them singletons. Sequencing input: memory CD8+ T cells sorted from blood. The subset denotes: CD45RO+ cells pooled with CCR7-negative TemRA cells. The origin of the receptors is a man between 18 and 35 years old in good health.

The chain employs TRBV6-7 and TRBJ1-1, with D possibly being TRBD1 (5 bases). TRBV6-7 is sorted into the ORF group, with uncertain function. Between the trimmed V and J ends, which lost 3 bases and 4 bases, there was a span of 15 bases. The length of the CDR3 is 15 residues. In DNA form, the CDR3 reads TGTGCCAGCAGTTATGAGGAGGGGAGGGGCACTGAAGCTTTCTTT. Translated, it gives CASSYEEGRGTEAFF.

The chain employs TRBV13 and TRBJ2-1, with D possibly being TRBD1 (6 bases). The CDR3 is 14 amino acids. Trimming removed 1 base from V and 4 bases from J, with 8 bases in between. Germline CDR1 and CDR2: PRHDT and FYEKMQ (reference sequence). The chain's CDR3 is CASSLEGEYNEQFF. The CDR3, as DNA: TGTGCCAGCAGCTTAGAGGGGGAATACAATGAGCAGTTCTTC.

The chain recombines TRBV7-2 with TRBJ2-3, with 13 bases lining up with TRBD2. V shed 5 bases and J 4 bases; nucleotides not matched to a gene: 6. Germline CDR1 reads SGHTA; CDR2 reads FQGNSA. CDR3 size: 16 residues. The CDR3 loop reads CASSPGTSGTSDTQYF. In nucleotides, the CDR3 is TGTGCCAGCAGCCCCGGGACTAGCGGGACCTCAGATACGCAGTATTTT.

Worth noting for this clone: Sequence at one end of the junction differs from germline and may be a read error. The V call is TRBV4-3, the J call TRBJ2-7; 9 bases agree with TRBD1. This CDR3 is 13 amino acids long. Germline values: CDR1 LGHNA, CDR2 YSLEER. In nucleotides, the CDR3 is TGCGCCAGCAGCCCGGGACAGGGAGACACATTTGTGTTC. This sequence encodes CASSPGQGDTFVF.

V is TRBV7-9 and J is TRBJ1-1; D not resolved. The CDR3 loop spans 16 amino acids. CDR1 and CDR2 from the germline V gene are SEHNR and FQNEAQ (reference sequence). Trimming pared 6 bases from V and 0 bases from J, leaving 17 bases between. The CDR3 here is CASRPPIGVLNTEAFF. CDR3 in DNA: TGTGCCAGCAGGCCCCCAATCGGCGTTTTGAACACTGAAGCTTTCTTT.

V is TRBV11-2 and J is TRBJ2-1; D may correspond to TRBD1 or TRBD2 (5 bases each). Germline V lookup: CDR1 SGHAT, CDR2 FQNNGV. The CDR3 contains 12 residues. The V end lost 5 bases, the J end lost 10 bases, and 12 bases lay between the germline ends. Written as DNA, the CDR3 is TGTGCCAGCAGCCCGAGGGGATGGGAGCAGTTCTTC. It encodes CASSPRGWEQFF.

The V call is TRBV19, the J call TRBJ2-2; D may correspond to TRBD1 or TRBD2 (5 bases each). Germline V lookup: CDR1 LNHDA, CDR2 SQIVND (reference sequence). The CDR3 is 14 amino acids. Trimming left V 3 bases short and J 5 bases short, with 10 bases between. The CDR3 sequence: CASSILGTTGELFF. CDR3 in DNA: TGTGCCAGTAGTATTCTCGGGACGACCGGGGAGCTGTTTTTT.

The chain is built from TRBV4-1 and TRBJ2-2, with D perhaps matching TRBD1 (6 bases). In germline, CDR1 is MGHRA, CDR2 YSYEKL. The CDR3 spans 16 residues. The V end was cut by 6 bases, the J end by 1 base, with 15 bases between. The CDR3 DNA is TGCGCCAGCAGTGTCTGGGGCAGGGGGAACACCGGGGAGCTGTTTTTT. Protein sequence: CASSVWGRGNTGELFF.

V and J are TRBV28 and TRBJ2-2, with 9 bases aligning to TRBD1. The CDR3 runs 14 residues. Per germline, CDR1 MDHEN and CDR2 SYDVKM. With V trimmed by 9 bases and J by 4 bases, 6 bases remained unmatched. In nucleotides, the CDR3 is TGTGCCAGTGAACCGGGACAGGGCACCGGGGAGCTGTTTTTT. This codes for CASEPGQGTGELFF.

This chain connects TRBV6-4 to TRBJ2-2; tentatively, D is TRBD2 (6 bases). V lost 4 bases and J lost 3, with 9 bases in between. CDR3 length: 14 amino acids. From germline, CDR1 is MRHNA and CDR2 SNTAGT. CDR3 sequence: CASSGDSHTGELFF. The CDR3 DNA sequence: TGTGCCAGCAGTGGGGACTCCCACACCGGGGAGCTGTTTTTT.

V usage is TRBV9 and J usage is TRBJ1-2, with 9 bases identical to TRBD1. J lost 0 bases, V lost 4 bases, and 10 bases had no gene match. Germline V gene sequence: CDR1 SGDLS, CDR2 YYNGEE. This CDR3 has 17 amino acids. The CDR3 region is CASSSRTGEGSNYGYTF. In DNA form, the CDR3 reads TGTGCCAGCAGCTCTCGGACAGGGGAGGGTTCTAACTATGGCTACACCTTC. The variable domain in full, completed from reference TRBV9 and TRBJ1-2, reads DSGVTQTPKHLITATGQRVTLRCSPRSGDLSVYWYQQSLDQGLQFLIQYYNGEERAKGNILERFSAQQFPDLHSELNLSSLELGDSALYFCASSSRTGEGSNYGYTFGSGTRLTVV.

This clone has ten or more counts. The chain recombines TRBV5-6 with TRBJ2-3; D ambiguous. The V end lost 4 bases, the J end lost 4 bases, and 16 bases lay between the germline ends. CDR3 length: 15 amino acids. From germline, CDR1 is SGHDT and CDR2 YYEEEE. CDR3 sequence reads: CASSVLPFAADTQYF. CDR3 in DNA: TGTGCCAGCAGCGTTCTACCGTTCGCGGCAGATACGCAGTATTTT.

The gene calls are TRBV9 and TRBJ2-1; 10 bases line up with TRBD2. CDR3 length: 16 amino acids. V dropped 4 bases and J dropped 3; count of bases not matched to a gene: 7. Germline values: CDR1 SGDLS, CDR2 YYNGEE. CDR3 loop: CASSPWTSGIYNEQFF. In DNA, the CDR3 is TGTGCCAGCAGCCCCTGGACTAGCGGTATCTACAATGAGCAGTTCTTC. Variable domain in full (rest from reference TRBV9 and TRBJ2-1): DSGVTQTPKHLITATGQRVTLRCSPRSGDLSVYWYQQSLDQGLQFLIQYYNGEERAKGNILERFSAQQFPDLHSELNLSSLELGDSALYFCASSPWTSGIYNEQFFGPGTRLTVL.

The rearrangement uses TRBV5-1 and TRBJ2-7, with 8 bases fitting TRBD1. CDR1 and CDR2 from the germline V gene are SGHRS and YFSETQ. The V and J ends lost 4 bases and 7 bases, in that order; junction bases with no gene match: 13. The CDR3 sequence is 15 residues long. In DNA form, the CDR3 reads TGCGCCAGCAGCCCTCGACAGGGGTTAAACCGTGAGCAGTACTTC. This gives the protein CASSPRQGLNREQYF.

This rearrangement joins TRBV10-3 to TRBJ2-7, with D unresolved. Germline CDR1 ENHRY, CDR2 SYGVKD. There are 11 residues in the CDR3. The germline V and J ends were trimmed by 3 bases and 2 bases, with 2 bases remaining between them. CDR3 DNA: TGTGCCATCAGTGAAACCTACGAGCAGTACTTC. Protein: CAISETYEQYF.